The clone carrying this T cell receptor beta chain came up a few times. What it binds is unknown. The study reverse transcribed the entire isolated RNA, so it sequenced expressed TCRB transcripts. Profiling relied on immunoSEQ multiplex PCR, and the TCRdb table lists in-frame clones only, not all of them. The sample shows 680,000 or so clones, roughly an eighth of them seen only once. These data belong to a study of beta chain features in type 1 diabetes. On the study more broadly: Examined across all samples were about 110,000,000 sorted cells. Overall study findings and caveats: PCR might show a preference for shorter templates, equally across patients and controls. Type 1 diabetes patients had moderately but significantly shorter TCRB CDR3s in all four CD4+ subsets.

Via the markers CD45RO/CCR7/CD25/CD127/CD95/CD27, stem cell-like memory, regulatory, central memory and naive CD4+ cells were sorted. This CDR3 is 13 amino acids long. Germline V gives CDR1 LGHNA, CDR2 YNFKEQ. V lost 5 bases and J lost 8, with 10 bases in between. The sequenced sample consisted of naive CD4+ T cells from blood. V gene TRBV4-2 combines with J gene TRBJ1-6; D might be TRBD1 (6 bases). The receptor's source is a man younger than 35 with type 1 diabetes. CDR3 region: CASSAPGDSPLHF. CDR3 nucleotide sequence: TGTGCCAGCAGCGCCCCAGGGGATTCACCCCTCCACTTT.